The clone carrying this T cell receptor beta chain was recorded at least ten times. Reasons for excluding patients were uncontrolled infection, other autoimmune disease, pregnancy or lactation. These data belong to a study of T cells in Graves' hyperthyroidism and ophthalmopathy. Germline V lookup: CDR1 MNHEY, CDR2 SMNVEV (reference sequence). The V and J ends lost 4 bases and 4 bases, in that order; junction bases with no gene match: 16. This CDR3 is built from 18 residues. Amplification of TCR beta CDR3 regions used RNA as the template. The HTBI primer set drove a first-round RT-PCR of the TCR CDR3. MiXCR, run by TCRdb on the multiplex PCR reads, gives a single entry per CDR3 protein. This table has about 290,000 distinct CDR3 sequences, roughly 13% appearing once.

This receptor was taken from a woman in her thirties or forties with Graves' hyperthyroidism. This chain uses TRBV27 with TRBJ2-7; the match to TRBD2 covers 10 bases. The sequenced sample was blood. CDR3 in amino acids: CASSSSVLTSGNPYEQYF. The DNA of the CDR3 is TGTGCCAGCAGTTCTAGTGTACTCACTAGCGGGAACCCTTACGAGCAGTACTTC.